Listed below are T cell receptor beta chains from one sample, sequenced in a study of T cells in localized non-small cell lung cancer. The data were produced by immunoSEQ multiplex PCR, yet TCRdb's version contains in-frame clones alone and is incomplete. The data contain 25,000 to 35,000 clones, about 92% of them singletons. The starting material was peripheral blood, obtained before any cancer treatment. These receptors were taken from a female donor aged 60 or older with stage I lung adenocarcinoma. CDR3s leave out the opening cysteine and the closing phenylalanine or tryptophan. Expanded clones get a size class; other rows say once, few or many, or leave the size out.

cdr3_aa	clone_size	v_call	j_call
SARPSYT	-	TRBV20-1	TRBJ1-2
ASKDINYGYT	-	TRBV10-1	TRBJ1-2
ASSPTGTGGTDTQY	-	TRBV7-8	TRBJ2-3
ASIGTANTEAF	once	TRBV28	TRBJ1-1
ASSESGRGGNQPQH	-	TRBV6-1	TRBJ1-5
ASSLALGGSYEQY	once	TRBV11-2	TRBJ2-7
ASSLRQGASTEAF	-	TRBV5-1	TRBJ1-1
ASSLVGGRADTEAF	-	TRBV5-1	TRBJ1-1
ASSQGGTGGREKLF	-	TRBV4-3	TRBJ1-4
ASSYKSTGLNTEAF	-	TRBV6-5	TRBJ1-1
ASSLDISYEQY	-	TRBV5-6	TRBJ2-7
ASSLEGWGFGNQPQH	-	TRBV7-9	TRBJ1-5
ASSLGGSGANVLT	once	TRBV5-4	TRBJ2-6
ASRRAGGLNTGELF	-	TRBV2	TRBJ2-2
ASSLEGFRGEAF	-	TRBV7-9	TRBJ1-1
ASSRTASGANVLT	-	TRBV6-5	TRBJ2-6
ASSVTGGRGNEKLF	-	TRBV2	TRBJ1-4
ASSSRDRALEAF	-	TRBV5-1	TRBJ1-1
ASSISGTGGTNEKLF	-	TRBV19	TRBJ1-4
ASSLEGGLGYGYT	few	TRBV5-4	TRBJ1-2
ASGTRANTGELF	-	TRBV7-9	TRBJ2-2
ASSLGQGGHEQF	-	TRBV5-1	TRBJ2-1
ASSWRGEYSEAF	-	TRBV27	TRBJ1-1
ASSIYPSGLQETQY	-	TRBV19	TRBJ2-5
ASSKATGTPSTDTQY	-	TRBV21-1	TRBJ2-3